The rows below give T cell receptor beta chains drawn from one sample of a study of blood T cell repertoires in COVID-19. The protocol was immunoSEQ multiplex PCR, while the TCRdb copy is restricted to in-frame clones and leaves out a portion. The sample holds hundreds of thousands of clones, less than 90% seen once. The sample comprised peripheral blood. The receptors come from a woman older than 75 with active or convalescent COVID-19. Both conserved end residues are part of each CDR3. A D gene is named only where the DNA matches it firmly. Not all rows give a size; the values are once, few, many and, for expanded clones, a class.

J: TRBJ2-2; D: -; size: -; V: TRBV24-1; CDR3: CATQGNTGELFF; DNA: TGTGCCACTCAGGGGAACACCGGGGAGCTGTTTTTT
J: TRBJ2-1; D: TRBD2; size: -; V: TRBV7-3; CDR3: CASSLGTIVPDEQFF; DNA: TGTGCCAGCAGCTTGGGGACTATAGTTCCCGATGAGCAGTTCTTC
J: TRBJ1-1; D: -; size: few; V: TRBV6-6; CDR3: CATALRQRDEAFF; DNA: TGTGCCACCGCCTTGAGGCAGAGGGATGAAGCTTTCTTT
J: TRBJ2-7; D: TRBD1; size: few; V: TRBV5-4; CDR3: CASSSRTGSSYEQYF; DNA: TGTGCCAGCAGCTCCCGGACAGGGAGCTCCTACGAGCAGTACTTC
J: TRBJ2-7; D: -; size: -; V: TRBV7-2; CDR3: CASSLASPRQYF; DNA: TGTGCCAGCAGCTTAGCGTCCCCGCGGCAGTACTTC
J: TRBJ2-7; D: TRBD2; size: once; V: TRBV3-1/TRBV3-2; CDR3: CASSQGTSGSEQYF; DNA: TGTGCCAGCAGCCAGGGGACTAGCGGGAGCGAGCAGTACTTC
J: TRBJ1-6; D: TRBD1; size: few; V: TRBV2; CDR3: CASSKMQGANSPLHF; DNA: TGTGCCAGCAGTAAGATGCAGGGGGCCAATTCACCCCTCCACTTT
J: TRBJ2-2; D: TRBD2; size: -; V: TRBV5-5; CDR3: CASSLVPSGGGTGELFF; DNA: TGTGCCAGCAGCTTGGTCCCTAGCGGGGGAGGCACCGGGGAGCTGTTTTTT
J: TRBJ1-5; D: TRBD1; size: -; V: TRBV5-1; CDR3: CASSLGTGVGQPQHF; DNA: TGCGCCAGCAGCTTGGGTACAGGGGTTGGTCAGCCCCAGCATTTT
J: TRBJ1-6; D: -; size: -; V: TRBV9; CDR3: CASSVDGKNNSPLHF; DNA: TGTGCCAGCAGCGTAGACGGGAAGAATAATTCACCCCTCCACTTT
J: TRBJ1-4; D: -; size: -; V: TRBV6-5; CDR3: CASRGHRGKLFF; DNA: TGTGCCAGCAGAGGCCACAGAGGGAAACTGTTTTTT
J: TRBJ1-2; D: -; size: -; V: TRBV19; CDR3: CASFSRGRYGYTF; DNA: TGTGCCAGTTTCTCCAGGGGACGGTATGGCTACACCTTC
J: TRBJ2-5; D: -; size: -; V: TRBV18; CDR3: CASRTRVEETQYF; DNA: TGTGCCAGCCGCACCCGGGTTGAGGAGACCCAGTACTTC
J: TRBJ1-3; D: -; size: -; V: TRBV7-2; CDR3: CASSATAGNTIYF; DNA: TGTGCCAGCAGCGCCACAGCTGGAAACACCATATATTTT
J: TRBJ2-1; D: -; size: -; V: TRBV29-1; CDR3: CSVDFQGPYNEQFF; DNA: TGCAGCGTTGATTTTCAGGGGCCCTACAATGAGCAGTTCTTC
J: TRBJ1-4; D: -; size: few; V: TRBV5-1; CDR3: CASSLRVGGEKLFF; DNA: TGCGCCAGCAGCTTACGGGTAGGGGGAGAAAAACTGTTTTTT
J: TRBJ2-2; D: TRBD1; size: -; V: TRBV7-8; CDR3: CASKWDRWNTGELFF; DNA: TGTGCCAGCAAATGGGACAGGTGGAACACCGGGGAGCTGTTTTTT
J: TRBJ2-6; D: -; size: -; V: TRBV29-1; CDR3: CSVGVAGANVLTF; DNA: TGCAGCGTTGGTGTAGCTGGGGCCAACGTCCTGACTTTC
J: TRBJ1-2; D: -; size: once; V: TRBV18; CDR3: CASSPPVRSQETRANYGYTF; DNA: TGTGCCAGCTCACCACCGGTAAGATCACAGGAGACGCGAGCTAACTATGGCTACACCTTC
J: TRBJ1-1; D: -; size: -; V: TRBV7-2; CDR3: CASSPNSGAHTEAFF; DNA: TGTGCCAGCAGCCCAAACTCAGGGGCTCACACTGAAGCTTTCTTT
J: TRBJ2-5; D: -; size: -; V: TRBV19; CDR3: CASSLMGLGDKTQYF; DNA: TGTGCCAGTAGTTTGATGGGCCTTGGGGACAAGACCCAGTACTTC
J: TRBJ1-5; D: -; size: few; V: TRBV15; CDR3: CATSREQRNQPQHF; DNA: TGTGCCACCAGCAGAGAACAGCGCAATCAGCCCCAGCATTTT
J: TRBJ2-7; D: TRBD1; size: -; V: TRBV6-5; CDR3: CASRQGPIRYEQYF; DNA: TGTGCCAGCAGACAGGGGCCAATCCGGTACGAGCAGTACTTC
J: TRBJ2-1; D: TRBD2; size: once; V: TRBV24-1; CDR3: CATSDSSSGRGNEQFF; DNA: TGTGCCACCAGTGATTCAAGTAGCGGGAGAGGCAATGAGCAGTTCTTC
J: TRBJ2-1; D: TRBD2; size: -; V: TRBV9; CDR3: CASSVSGLANNEQFF; DNA: TGTGCCAGCAGCGTAAGTGGACTAGCGAACAATGAGCAGTTCTTC
J: TRBJ2-1; D: TRBD1; size: -; V: TRBV7-2; CDR3: CASSNRQGSYNKQFF; DNA: TGTGCCAGCAGCAATCGACAGGGATCCTACAATAAGCAGTTCTTC
J: TRBJ1-2; D: -; size: -; V: TRBV12-3/TRBV12-4; CDR3: CASRGGYGYTF; DNA: TGTGCCAGCAGGGGGGGCTATGGCTACACCTTC
J: TRBJ1-3; D: TRBD1; size: -; V: TRBV29-1; CDR3: CSAIQGAAGNTIYF; DNA: TGCAGCGCCATACAGGGGGCGGCTGGAAACACCATATATTTT
J: TRBJ1-2; D: -; size: -; V: TRBV18; CDR3: CASSPSSVAHGYTF; DNA: TGTGCCAGCTCACCAAGCTCAGTAGCCCATGGCTACACCTTC
J: TRBJ1-2; D: -; size: -; V: TRBV25-1; CDR3: CASSDGGGGARGYTF; DNA: TGTGCCAGCAGTGATGGAGGAGGGGGGGCCCGTGGCTACACCTTC
J: TRBJ2-1; D: TRBD2; size: -; V: TRBV7-2; CDR3: CASSSPPPLAGGSYNEQFF; DNA: TGTGCCAGCAGCTCACCCCCCCCCTTAGCGGGGGGGTCCTACAATGAGCAGTTCTTC
J: TRBJ1-4; D: TRBD1; size: -; V: TRBV4-3; CDR3: CASSLGQADEKLFF; DNA: TGCGCCAGCAGCCTGGGACAGGCTGATGAAAAACTGTTTTTT
J: TRBJ2-7; D: -; size: once; V: TRBV7-9; CDR3: CASSEQGFVYEQYF; DNA: TGTGCCAGCAGCGAACAGGGCTTCGTCTACGAGCAGTACTTC
J: TRBJ2-7; D: -; size: few; V: TRBV6-5; CDR3: CASSRGGATYEQYF; DNA: TGTGCCAGCAGTCGAGGGGGGGCCACCTACGAGCAGTACTTC
J: TRBJ2-2; D: TRBD2; size: once; V: TRBV7-9; CDR3: CASSSPGLRVTGELFF; DNA: TGTGCCAGCAGCTCTCCGGGACTACGTGTAACCGGGGAGCTGTTTTTT
J: TRBJ1-2; D: -; size: -; V: TRBV9; CDR3: CASSARVGAGGYTF; DNA: TGTGCCAGCAGCGCCCGAGTTGGGGCCGGTGGCTACACCTTC
J: TRBJ1-2; D: TRBD1; size: -; V: TRBV11-2; CDR3: CASSLEGTGPWGYTF; DNA: TGTGCCAGCAGCTTAGAAGGGACAGGCCCATGGGGCTACACCTTC
J: TRBJ2-7; D: -; size: -; V: TRBV4-1; CDR3: CASSPRAGIEQYF; DNA: TGCGCCAGCAGCCCTAGGGCCGGGATCGAGCAGTACTTC
J: TRBJ2-1; D: -; size: -; V: TRBV5-1; CDR3: CASSPGRSSYNEQFF; DNA: TGCGCCAGCAGCCCGGGGAGGAGCTCCTACAATGAGCAGTTCTTC
J: TRBJ2-2; D: -; size: -; V: TRBV11-3; CDR3: CASSRQITGELFF; DNA: TGTGCCAGCAGCCGACAGATTACCGGGGAGCTGTTTTTT
J: TRBJ2-7; D: -; size: -; V: TRBV14; CDR3: CASSQPGLLYEQYF; DNA: TGTGCCAGCAGCCAACCGGGACTCCTCTACGAGCAGTACTTC
J: TRBJ2-7; D: TRBD2; size: -; V: TRBV7-2; CDR3: CASSLVTSGPRYF; DNA: TGTGCCAGCAGCTTAGTCACTAGCGGGCCGAGGTACTTC
J: TRBJ1-5; D: -; size: -; V: TRBV5-5; CDR3: CASSLAGGSNQPQHF; DNA: TGTGCCAGCAGCTTGGCCGGGGGAAGCAATCAGCCCCAGCATTTT
J: TRBJ1-4; D: TRBD1; size: -; V: TRBV5-1; CDR3: CASSGPGGPNEKLFF; DNA: TGCGCCAGCAGCGGACCAGGGGGACCTAATGAAAAACTGTTTTTT
J: TRBJ2-7; D: -; size: -; V: TRBV12-3/TRBV12-4; CDR3: CASSLAAGYEQYF; DNA: TGTGCCAGCAGTTTAGCCGCAGGCTACGAGCAGTACTTC
J: TRBJ2-1; D: -; size: -; V: TRBV7-3; CDR3: CASSLTGTFSYNEQFF; DNA: TGTGCCAGCTCCCTCACCGGGACTTTCTCCTACAATGAGCAGTTCTTC
J: TRBJ1-2; D: TRBD1; size: -; V: TRBV19; CDR3: CASTGTGVLGLYGYTF; DNA: TGTGCCAGCACCGGGACAGGCGTCCTTGGGCTCTATGGCTACACCTTC
J: TRBJ2-3; D: TRBD2; size: -; V: TRBV5-4; CDR3: CASSTGLAGVPTDTQYF; DNA: TGTGCCAGCAGCACGGGACTAGCGGGAGTACCCACAGATACGCAGTATTTT
J: TRBJ2-3; D: TRBD1; size: -; V: TRBV4-3; CDR3: CASSQGLDRGTDTQYF; DNA: TGCGCCAGCAGCCAAGGTCTGGACAGGGGGACAGATACGCAGTATTTT
J: TRBJ1-2; D: -; size: -; V: TRBV19; CDR3: CASSPYRDTDLYTF; DNA: TGTGCCAGTAGTCCTTACAGGGACACAGATCTTTACACCTTC
J: TRBJ2-1; D: TRBD2; size: -; V: TRBV2; CDR3: CASSEVIAGDEQFF; DNA: TGTGCCAGCAGTGAAGTGATAGCGGGGGATGAGCAGTTCTTC
J: TRBJ2-7; D: TRBD1; size: many; V: TRBV14; CDR3: CASSQEGTAYEQYF; DNA: TGTGCCAGCAGCCAAGAAGGGACAGCCTACGAGCAGTACTTC
J: TRBJ1-2; D: TRBD1; size: few; V: TRBV30; CDR3: CAWARDRGGYGYTF; DNA: TGTGCCTGGGCGCGGGACAGGGGTGGCTATGGCTACACCTTC
J: TRBJ2-5; D: TRBD2; size: -; V: TRBV27; CDR3: CASSLRGGETQYF; DNA: TGTGCCAGCAGTTTACGGGGGGGAGAGACCCAGTACTTC
J: TRBJ2-7; D: -; size: -; V: TRBV14; CDR3: CASSPAEGRGYEQYF; DNA: TGTGCCAGCAGCCCGGCGGAAGGGAGAGGCTACGAGCAGTACTTC
J: TRBJ2-7; D: -; size: -; V: TRBV11-2; CDR3: CASSLFRYEQYF; DNA: TGTGCCAGCAGCTTGTTCCGCTACGAGCAGTACTTC
J: TRBJ1-4; D: -; size: -; V: TRBV11-1; CDR3: CASSLGARGFGEKLFF; DNA: TGTGCCAGCAGCTTAGGGGCGAGGGGGTTCGGCGAAAAACTGTTTTTT
J: TRBJ2-2; D: -; size: -; V: TRBV23-1; CDR3: CARFSNTGELFF; DNA: TGCGCCAGGTTCAGTAACACCGGGGAGCTGTTTTTT
J: TRBJ2-3; D: TRBD2; size: -; V: TRBV6-6; CDR3: CASHISGGVEDTQYF; DNA: TGTGCCAGCCACATTAGCGGGGGGGTGGAAGATACGCAGTATTTT